A selection of T cell receptor beta chains follows, all from one sample in a study of blood T cell repertoires in COVID-19. Profiling relied on immunoSEQ multiplex PCR, and the TCRdb table lists in-frame clones only, not all of them. The sample has about 130,000 clones; about 92% are singletons. The material sequenced was peripheral blood. The source is a man aged 45 to 65 with active COVID-19. The CDR3 runs from the conserved cysteine through the conserved F or W. D genes are given only for firm matches. The size entry is marked missing in some rows and otherwise reads once, few, many or a size class.

cdr3_aa | cdr3_nt | j_call | clone_size | d_call | v_call
CASYNRDSELLGELFF | TGTGCCAGTTATAACCGGGACTCCGAATTGTTAGGGGAGCTGTTTTTT | TRBJ2-2 | NA | NA | TRBV19
CASSPGTGGGTEAFF | TGCGCCAGCAGCCCCGGGACAGGGGGCGGCACTGAAGCTTTCTTT | TRBJ1-1 | NA | TRBD1 | TRBV5-1
CASSLTGINEKLFF | TGTGCCAGCAGCCTGACAGGGATTAATGAAAAACTGTTTTTT | TRBJ1-4 | NA | TRBD1 | TRBV7-2
CVSTLNGGNTEAFF | TGTGTCAGTACCTTGAACGGGGGGAACACTGAAGCTTTCTTT | TRBJ1-1 | NA | NA | TRBV19
CASTPLGGGTEAFF | TGCGCCAGCACCCCGCTAGGCGGTGGAACTGAAGCTTTCTTT | TRBJ1-1 | NA | NA | TRBV10-2
CASSPSAGGGNTEAFF | TGTGCCAGCTCACCCTCTGCGGGGGGGGGAAACACTGAAGCTTTCTTT | TRBJ1-1 | NA | NA | TRBV18
CASSPFGGLETQYF | TGTGCCAGCTCACCATTCGGCGGGTTGGAGACCCAGTACTTC | TRBJ2-5 | NA | NA | TRBV18
CASSRTPGLGIEKLFF | TGTGCCAGCTCTCGTACCCCGGGACTGGGAATTGAAAAACTGTTTTTT | TRBJ1-4 | NA | NA | TRBV18
CASSHRGLGYTF | TGTGCCAGCAGCCACAGGGGGCTTGGCTACACCTTC | TRBJ1-2 | few | TRBD1 | TRBV7-8
CASSFDRGNTEAFF | TGTGCCAGCAGCTTCGACAGGGGGAACACTGAAGCTTTCTTT | TRBJ1-1 | NA | TRBD1 | TRBV7-9
CASSLNGVSETQYF | TGCGCCAGCAGCCTTAACGGGGTCTCGGAGACCCAGTACTTC | TRBJ2-5 | NA | NA | TRBV5-1
CASSYGGSGNTIYF | TGTGCCAGCAGTTACGGCGGCTCTGGAAACACCATATATTTT | TRBJ1-3 | once | NA | TRBV6-6
CASSLVTLAQETQYF | TGTGCCAGCTCACTAGTCACTCTCGCCCAAGAGACCCAGTACTTC | TRBJ2-5 | NA | NA | TRBV18
CATSGGSTDTQYF | TGTGCCACCAGTGGCGGCAGCACAGATACGCAGTATTTT | TRBJ2-3 | NA | NA | TRBV24-1
CASSVGQRLNYGYTF | TGTGCCAGCAGCGTGGGACAGCGTCTAAACTATGGCTACACCTTC | TRBJ1-2 | NA | TRBD1 | TRBV5-8
CASKLGDREKPTEAFF | TGTGCCAGTAAATTGGGGGACAGGGAGAAACCCACTGAAGCTTTCTTT | TRBJ1-1 | NA | TRBD1 | TRBV19
CASSLGNRGSEQYF | TGTGCCAGCAGCTTAGGCAACAGGGGAAGCGAGCAGTACTTC | TRBJ2-7 | NA | TRBD1 | TRBV11-3
CAWRPSTLGRVEAFF | TGTGCCTGGAGACCCTCGACACTAGGCCGTGTTGAAGCTTTCTTT | TRBJ1-1 | NA | NA | TRBV30
CATSRGGTSGTDTQYF | TGTGCCACCAGCAGAGGAGGGACTAGCGGGACAGATACGCAGTATTTT | TRBJ2-3 | NA | TRBD2 | TRBV15
CASSLSGGGNSPLHF | TGTGCCAGCAGCTTGTCGGGGGGCGGTAATTCACCCCTCCACTTT | TRBJ1-6 | NA | NA | TRBV7-9
CASSVEAGAFYGYTF | TGTGCCAGCAGCGTAGAGGCAGGCGCCTTCTATGGCTACACCTTC | TRBJ1-2 | NA | NA | TRBV9
CASSPPRSGTGGTEAFF | TGTGCCAGCTCACCACCACGTTCGGGGACAGGGGGCACTGAAGCTTTCTTT | TRBJ1-1 | NA | TRBD1 | TRBV18
CASSLWGSGTGYEQYF | TGTGCCAGCAGCTTGTGGGGGTCGGGGACAGGGTACGAGCAGTACTTC | TRBJ2-7 | NA | TRBD1 | TRBV5-5
CASSLEDRAGQFF | TGTGCCAGCAGCTTGGAGGACAGGGCGGGGCAGTTCTTC | TRBJ2-1 | NA | TRBD1 | TRBV5-5
CASSQDPDRQETQYF | TGCGCCAGCAGCCAAGACCCAGACAGACAAGAGACCCAGTACTTC | TRBJ2-5 | NA | NA | TRBV4-1
CASSILGAYGYTF | TGTGCCAGTAGTATTTTAGGGGCCTATGGCTACACCTTC | TRBJ1-2 | NA | NA | TRBV19
CASSAARVNTGELFF | TGTGCCAGCAGTGCCGCCAGGGTAAACACCGGGGAGCTGTTTTTT | TRBJ2-2 | NA | NA | TRBV6-2/TRBV6-3
CASSPPFPASGGAVNTDTQYF | TGTGCCAGCAGCCCTCCGTTCCCAGCCAGCGGGGGGGCCGTGAACACAGATACGCAGTATTTT | TRBJ2-3 | NA | TRBD2 | TRBV4-2
CASSVAVNTEAFF | TGTGCCAGCAGCGTAGCAGTGAACACTGAAGCTTTCTTT | TRBJ1-1 | NA | NA | TRBV9
CASSERGNYGYTF | TGTGCCAGCAGTGAACGGGGGAACTATGGCTACACCTTC | TRBJ1-2 | NA | NA | TRBV6-1
CASTLGSYSNQPQHF | TGTGCCAGTACCCTGGGCAGCTATAGCAATCAGCCCCAGCATTTT | TRBJ1-5 | NA | NA | TRBV19
CSALSWTGGTYNEQFF | TGCAGCGCCTTGAGCTGGACAGGGGGTACCTACAATGAGCAGTTCTTC | TRBJ2-1 | NA | TRBD1 | TRBV29-1
CASSEASPPSSYNEQFF | TGTGCCAGCAGTGAAGCTAGTCCTCCGAGCTCCTACAATGAGCAGTTCTTC | TRBJ2-1 | NA | NA | TRBV6-1
CASGQGFVYTF | TGTGCCAGTGGACAGGGTTTTGTCTACACCTTC | TRBJ1-2 | NA | TRBD1 | TRBV6-5
CASRTGSEQYF | TGTGCCAGTAGGACAGGGAGCGAGCAGTACTTC | TRBJ2-7 | once | TRBD1 | TRBV25-1
CASSPHKSQDTGELFF | TGTGCCAGCAGCCCTCATAAATCTCAGGACACCGGGGAGCTGTTTTTT | TRBJ2-2 | NA | NA | TRBV6-2/TRBV6-3
CASSRDRESEQFF | TGTGCCAGCAGCCGGGACAGGGAGAGTGAGCAGTTCTTC | TRBJ2-1 | NA | TRBD1 | TRBV12-3/TRBV12-4
CASSLGDTIYF | TGTGCCAGCAGTTTAGGAGACACCATATATTTT | TRBJ1-3 | NA | NA | TRBV12-3/TRBV12-4
CASSIGGSRVNTEAFF | TGTGCCAGTAGTATAGGCGGTTCTCGGGTGAACACTGAAGCTTTCTTT | TRBJ1-1 | NA | NA | TRBV19
CASSYTAGGANTEAFF | TGTGCCAGCAGTTACACGGCCGGAGGGGCGAACACTGAAGCTTTCTTT | TRBJ1-1 | NA | NA | TRBV6-2/TRBV6-3
CASKGASGTSFNEQFF | TGTGCCAGTAAAGGCGCTAGCGGGACATCTTTCAATGAGCAGTTCTTC | TRBJ2-1 | NA | TRBD2 | TRBV19
CASSQNGLREQFF | TGTGCCAGCAGCCAAAACGGTTTACGCGAGCAGTTCTTC | TRBJ2-1 | NA | NA | TRBV3-1/TRBV3-2
CASSGHTGPQETQYF | TGTGCCAGCAGCGGCCATACTGGGCCCCAAGAGACCCAGTACTTC | TRBJ2-5 | NA | NA | TRBV9
CASSLAGAGGQNEQFF | TGCGCCAGCAGCTTGGCGGGAGCGGGGGGGCAGAATGAGCAGTTCTTC | TRBJ2-1 | NA | TRBD2 | TRBV5-1
CATSLGGGEKLFF | TGTGCCACCAGCCTCGGGGGGGGTGAAAAACTGTTTTTT | TRBJ1-4 | NA | NA | TRBV15
CASSQGQLASPLHF | TGTGCCAGCAGCCAAGGGCAGTTGGCCTCACCCCTCCACTTT | TRBJ1-6 | NA | NA | TRBV3-1/TRBV3-2
CAWSVTYPGNTIYF | TGTGCCTGGAGCGTAACCTACCCGGGAAACACCATATATTTT | TRBJ1-3 | NA | NA | TRBV30
CASSFGGTGYTF | TGTGCCAGCAGCTTCGGGGGAACTGGCTACACCTTC | TRBJ1-2 | once | NA | TRBV5-6
CASSPRTKAGGETQYF | TGTGCCAGCTCACCGAGGACTAAGGCAGGTGGGGAGACCCAGTACTTC | TRBJ2-5 | once | NA | TRBV18
CASSLNGQGVNEQYF | TGCGCCAGCAGCTTAAACGGACAGGGGGTAAACGAGCAGTACTTC | TRBJ2-7 | NA | TRBD1 | TRBV5-1
CASPGLAGGGKNIQYF | TGTGCCAGTCCGGGACTAGCGGGAGGTGGCAAAAACATTCAGTACTTC | TRBJ2-4 | NA | TRBD2 | TRBV27
CASSLTSGAKNIQYF | TGTGCCAGCAGCTTAACTAGCGGAGCCAAAAACATTCAGTACTTC | TRBJ2-4 | few | TRBD2 | TRBV7-2